This T cell receptor (beta chain) was sequenced in a study of shared clonotypes between healthy human individuals. Whole-study findings and limits: Shared across four donors were 4% to 6% of the naive CD4 clonotypes.

Remarks on this clone: Its matching antigen is unknown.

Original processing notes: Filtering of immunoSEQ junctional sequences could not match full-length read filtering. The repertoire was sequenced with immunoSEQ multiplex PCR; TCRdb's copy has only in-frame clones and lacks some. Clonal size and the V and J genes are those of that table, whereas D and trimming came from the DNA. The repertoire consists of 1.6 million or so clones, with roughly 97% occurring once and the leading ten covering over 1%. The sequence was obtained from a young man in good health. The sample consisted of naive CD4+ T cells sorted from blood. Subset in this sample: CD45RA+ positively selected.

DNA for the CDR3: TGTGCCAGCAGCCGACAGGGTGATCCCTACGAGCAGTACTTC. It encodes CASSRQGDPYEQYF. V gene TRBV25-1 combines with J gene TRBJ2-7; 7 bases match TRBD1. The J segment lost 2 bases and the V segment lost 6 bases, leaving 7 bases of the junction unmatched. This CDR3 has 14 residues. Germline V lookup: CDR1 MGHDK, CDR2 SYGVNS.